The TCR beta chain under discussion was sequenced for a study of T cell responses to AZD1222 COVID-19 vaccine. The CDR3 loop spans 14 amino acids. In germline, CDR1 is SGHAT, CDR2 FQNNGV. Trimming cost V 3 bases and J 8 bases, with 13 bases left between them. With respect to this clone: The antigen is undetermined.

Whole-study findings and limits: Spike-specific TCR repertoires showed rising breadth and depth after two AZD1222 doses. Repertoire sampling was restricted to post-peak T cell response timepoints.

Libraries were prepared by immunoSEQ multiplex PCR; TCRdb keeps only in-frame clonotypes and omits some of them. The sample has some 160,000 clones; approximately 92% are singletons. The sequence derives from an adult in good health. The source material was peripheral blood, sampled on day 0 of AZD1222 vaccination. This chain connects TRBV11-2 to TRBJ1-4, with D perhaps TRBD1 (5 bases). CDR3 amino acids: CASSFWGGGEKLFF. The DNA for the CDR3 is TGTGCCAGCAGCTTTTGGGGGGGAGGGGAAAAACTGTTTTTT.